Listed here are 14 T cell receptor beta chains from one sample, sequenced in a study of T cells in localized non-small cell lung cancer. Only in-frame clones appear in the TCRdb table, and some are missing; sequencing was by immunoSEQ multiplex PCR. Of 45,000 to 65,000 clones listed, around three quarters are singletons. The sequenced sample was PBMCs, obtained before any cancer treatment. These receptor sequences come from a woman aged 40-75 years with stage II lung adenocarcinoma.

This sequence joins TRBV2 and TRBJ1-5; the D is unclear. This CDR3 is 14 amino acids long. CDR1 and CDR2 from the germline V gene are SNHLY and FYNNEI. V was clipped by 5 bases and J by 0 bases, with 8 bases between them. The DNA for the CDR3 is TGTGCCAGCAGTAGGCTGAATAGCAATCAGCCCCAGCATTTT. Translating gives CASSRLNSNQPQHF.

The rearrangement uses TRBV13 and TRBJ1-2; perhaps TRBD1 as D (5 bases). Germline-derived CDR1 and CDR2 are PRHDT and FYEKMQ (reference sequence). The CDR3 length is 14 residues. The V end was cut by 0 bases, the J end by 6 bases, with 11 bases between. Here the CDR3 DNA reads TGTGCCAGCAGCTTAGGGCTGGGGGAGGATGGCTACACCTTC. This codes for CASSLGLGEDGYTF. Using reference TRBV13 and TRBJ1-2 for the parts outside the CDR3, the full variable domain is AAGVIQSPRHLIKEKRETATLKCYPIPRHDTVYWYQQGPGQDPQFLISFYEKMQSDKGSIPDRFSAQQFSDYHSELNMSSLELGDSALYFCASSLGLGEDGYTFGSGTRLTVV.

The rearrangement joins TRBV30 to TRBJ2-7, with TRBD1 as a possible D gene (6 bases). This CDR3 is 12 amino acids long. V lost 4 bases to trimming and J lost 2 bases, with 9 bases between them. Per the germline V gene, CDR1 is GTSNPN and CDR2 is SVGIG (reference sequence). For the CDR3, the DNA is TGTGCCTGGAAGGACAGCACCTACGAGCAGTACTTC. It codes for CAWKDSTYEQYF. Full variable domain (remainder filled in from reference TRBV30 and TRBJ2-7): SQTIHQWPATLVQPVGSPLSLECTVEGTSNPNLYWYRQAAGRGLQLLFYSVGIGQISSEVPQNLSASRPQDRQFILSSKKLLLSDSGFYLCAWKDSTYEQYFGPGTRLTVT.

This clone appeared a few times. The gene calls are TRBV6-6 and TRBJ2-3, with a possible D match to TRBD2 (6 bases). The V end lost 5 bases, the J end lost 7 bases, and 22 bases lay between the germline ends. The CDR3 contains 16 residues. The germline CDR1 and CDR2 sequences are MNHNY and SVGAGI (reference sequence). CDR3 nucleotides: TGTGCCAGCAGTCCCCGTGGGGGGTCCCTATACTATACGCAGTATTTT. Protein sequence: CASSPRGGSLYYTQYF.

The rearrangement joins TRBV28 to TRBJ2-7; D is ambiguous. CDR1 is MDHEN and CDR2 is SYDVKM in the germline V gene. V was clipped by 7 bases and J by 6 bases, with 19 bases between them. CDR3 length: 14 residues. CDR3 protein: CASTQALKPSEQYF. The CDR3 DNA reads as TGTGCCAGCACCCAAGCCCTTAAACCCAGCGAGCAGTACTTC.

The chain is built from TRBV29-1 and TRBJ2-6; D not certain. This CDR3 contains 11 residues. V was trimmed by 5 bases and J by 3 bases, leaving 2 bases between them. The germline CDR1 and CDR2 sequences are SQVTM and ANQGSEA. The CDR3 protein is CSVIGANVLTF. The CDR3 DNA is TGCAGCGTTATTGGGGCCAACGTCCTGACTTTC.

Comment on this clone: Other DNA sequences from this sample encode an identical CDR3 as well. The V call is TRBV5-4, the J call TRBJ1-4; D possibly corresponds to TRBD1 (5 bases). The CDR3 covers 14 residues. CDR1 is SGHNT and CDR2 is YYREEE in the germline V gene (reference sequence). The V end lost 0 bases, the J end lost 8 bases, and 11 bases lay between the germline ends. The DNA of the CDR3 is TGTGCCAGCAGCTTGGCGGGGGGTGGAGAAAAACTGTTTTTT. Translating it yields CASSLAGGGEKLFF.

The V call is TRBV6-1, the J call TRBJ1-5; D is undetermined. This CDR3 comprises 17 residues. CDR1 and CDR2 (germline): MNHNS, SASEGT. Trimming cost V 0 bases and J 5 bases, with 17 bases left between them. The CDR3 loop is CASSEARPGGYHQPQHF. DNA for the CDR3: TGTGCCAGCAGTGAAGCGAGGCCTGGCGGCTACCATCAGCCCCAGCATTTT.

The rearrangement joins TRBV5-4 to TRBJ1-1, with no clear D. The ends were cut back, 1 base at V and 5 bases at J, with 12 bases in the middle. CDR3 length: 14 residues. Germline loops: CDR1 SGHNT, CDR2 YYREEE (reference sequence). Here the CDR3 DNA reads TGTGCCAGCAGCTTGAAAGGCATTCCGACTGAAGCTTTCTTT. Encoded protein: CASSLKGIPTEAFF.

V gene TRBV11-1 combines with J gene TRBJ2-2, with 9 bases aligning to TRBD2. The trim removed 0 bases at V and 2 bases at J, leaving 4 bases unmatched. Per the germline V gene, CDR1 is SGHAT and CDR2 is FQDESV (reference sequence). The CDR3 runs 17 residues. CDR3 sequence (DNA): TGTGCCAGCAGCTTAGCGGAAGCGGGGGGAAACACCGGGGAGCTGTTTTTT. It yields the protein CASSLAEAGGNTGELFF. The full variable domain, its missing parts supplied by reference TRBV11-1 and TRBJ2-2, is EAEVAQSPRYKITEKSQAVAFWCDPISGHATLYWYRQILGQGPELLVQFQDESVVDDSQLPKDRFSAERLKGVDSTLKIQPAELGDSAMYLCASSLAEAGGNTGELFFGEGSRLTVL.

The V gene is TRBV6-6, the J gene TRBJ1-1, with 10 bases fitting TRBD1. V dropped 3 bases and J dropped 6; count of bases not matched to a gene: 7. Germline V lookup: CDR1 MNHNY, CDR2 SVGAGI (reference sequence). The CDR3 loop spans 15 amino acids. In DNA, the CDR3 is TGTGCCAGCAGTTATACCGGGACAGGGGTCGCTGAAGCTTTCTTT. It specifies CASSYTGTGVAEAFF.

The sample holds one count of this clone. CDR3 amino acids: CASSLDDVPYNEQFF. CDR3 coding DNA: TGCGCCAGCAGCCTGGACGACGTTCCCTACAATGAGCAGTTCTTC. The chain carries TRBV4-3 and TRBJ2-1; D not resolved. Trimming stripped 4 bases from V and 2 bases from J, with 12 bases between. Germline V CDR1 and CDR2: LGHNA, YSLEER. This CDR3 comprises 15 residues.

The chain uses TRBV6-5 and TRBJ1-1; TRBD1 is a possible D gene (5 bases). The CDR3 is 13 residues long. Looked up from germline, CDR1 is MNHEY and CDR2 is SVGAGI. V was clipped by 8 bases and J by 1 base, with 11 bases between them. Here the CDR3 reads CASQGAGNTEAFF. DNA of the CDR3: TGTGCCAGCCAAGGGGCTGGGAACACTGAAGCTTTCTTT.

The V call is TRBV15, the J call TRBJ2-1; TRBD1 matches at 7 bases. From germline, CDR1 is LNHNV and CDR2 YYDKDF (reference sequence). The CDR3 sequence is 15 residues long. J gave up 4 bases and V 6 bases, and 9 bases lay outside the gene matches. CDR3 amino acids: CATRMGQILYNEQFF. CDR3 DNA: TGTGCCACCAGGATGGGACAGATCCTGTACAATGAGCAGTTCTTC.